Below, 9 T cell receptor beta chains from the same sample are listed, as sequenced in a study of blood T cells in healthy people across ages. Primed by a sample-barcoded 5' primer and a J-beta primer mix, a second PCR proceeded for about 6 to 12 cycles. MiXCR, applied by TCRdb to the 5' RACE reads, yields one record per CDR3 protein. The sample carries about 1,500,000 distinct CDR3 sequences, roughly 45% recorded once. What was sequenced was blood. The receptors originated from a woman aged 18 to 35 in good health.

This clonotype was found many times. V gene TRBV10-3 combines with J gene TRBJ2-3; possibly TRBD2 for D (5 bases). V was cut by 11 bases and J by 0 bases, with 15 bases left in between. The CDR3 sequence is 14 residues long. The germline V gene encodes CDR1 ENHRY and CDR2 SYGVKD. The CDR3 sequence: CALQAGSSTDTQYF. In nucleotides, the CDR3 is TGTGCCCTCCAGGCGGGCAGCAGCACAGATACGCAGTATTTT.

This chain uses TRBV12-3 or TRBV12-4 with TRBJ2-3; 11 nucleotides align to TRBD2. Trimming removed 5 bases from V and 0 bases from J; junction bases left unmatched: 7. CDR3 size: 17 residues. In DNA form, the CDR3 reads TGTGCCAGCAGTCCCGGACGGACTAGCGGGAGCACAGATACGCAGTATTTT. Protein: CASSPGRTSGSTDTQYF.

The chain recombines TRBV28 with TRBJ1-2, with 8 positions matching TRBD1. Germline loops: CDR1 MDHEN, CDR2 SYDVKM. Unmatched junction bases numbered 11, after V lost 5 bases and J lost 3 bases. The CDR3 is made up of 16 amino acids. The CDR3 region is CASSIHGQGNYYGYTF. CDR3 in DNA: TGTGCCAGCAGTATCCACGGACAGGGAAATTACTATGGCTACACCTTC.

This clonotype was seen only a few times. This rearrangement joins TRBV3-1 to TRBJ2-1, with 11 bases that match TRBD2. The CDR3 sequence is 13 residues long. Trimming removed 3 bases from V and 12 bases from J; junction bases left unmatched: 4. Germline V gives CDR1 LGHDT, CDR2 YNNKEL (reference sequence). CDR3 coding DNA: TGTGCCAGCAGCCAGACCGGGACTAGCGGGCAGTTCTTC. Translation gives CASSQTGTSGQFF.

To note about this clonotype: Compared with germline, one end of the junction differs, possibly owing to a read error. The CDR3 DNA reads as TGCAGTGCTAGAGGCCCTAGACGCCTTACTAGCACAGATACGCGGTATTTT. This sequence encodes CSARGPRRLTSTDTRYF. This chain connects TRBV20-1 to TRBJ2-3; a weak D match, TRBD2 (6 bases). Germline CDR1 reads DFQATT; CDR2 reads SNEGSKA (reference sequence). The CDR3 is made up of 17 amino acids.

This clonotype was recorded a few times. This chain joins TRBV3-1 and TRBJ2-7, with 7 bases identical to TRBD1. The junction had 6 bases not matched to a gene; V was cut back by 4 bases and J by 0 bases. Germline V lookup: CDR1 LGHDT, CDR2 YNNKEL (reference sequence). CDR3 length: 15 residues. CDR3 nucleotide sequence: TGTGCCAGCAGCCGCCGGGACAGCAGCTCCTACGAGCAGTACTTC. Translating it yields CASSRRDSSSYEQYF.

The chain uses TRBV20-1 and TRBJ2-1; 9 nucleotides align to TRBD2. The CDR3 has 17 residues. J was trimmed by 6 bases and V by 4 bases; bases with no gene match: 16. CDR1 and CDR2 from the germline V gene are DFQATT and SNEGSKA (reference sequence). The CDR3 DNA reads TGCAGTGCTAAGGGGCGTAGCGGGAGTATTTTGGGCAATGAGCAGTTCTTC. It specifies CSAKGRSGSILGNEQFF.

V is TRBV5-5 and J is TRBJ2-1; no reliable D call. This CDR3 contains 16 residues. V dropped 3 bases and J dropped 2 bases, with 15 bases sitting between them. From germline, CDR1 is SGHKS and CDR2 YYEKEE (reference sequence). CDR3 loop: CASSSRTARTYNEQFF. Here the CDR3 DNA reads TGTGCCAGCAGCTCCCGGACGGCTAGAACCTACAATGAGCAGTTCTTC. Supplemented by reference TRBV5-5 and TRBJ2-1, the full variable domain reads DAGVTQSPTHLIKTRGQQVTLRCSPISGHKSVSWYQQVLGQGPQFIFQYYEKEERGRGNFPDRFSARQFPNYSSELNVNALLLGDSALYLCASSSRTARTYNEQFFGPGTRLTVL.

This clonotype was picked up a small number of times. The V gene is TRBV3-1, the J gene TRBJ2-5, with D hard to call. The DNA end is a closer match to TRBJ2-7, so the J assignment may be wrong. Germline loops: CDR1 LGHDT, CDR2 YNNKEL (reference sequence). This CDR3 spans 14 amino acids. CDR3: CASSPRAIPSEQYF. CDR3 nucleotide sequence: TGTGCCAGCAGCCCCCGCGCTATTCCGTCCGAGCAGTACTTC.